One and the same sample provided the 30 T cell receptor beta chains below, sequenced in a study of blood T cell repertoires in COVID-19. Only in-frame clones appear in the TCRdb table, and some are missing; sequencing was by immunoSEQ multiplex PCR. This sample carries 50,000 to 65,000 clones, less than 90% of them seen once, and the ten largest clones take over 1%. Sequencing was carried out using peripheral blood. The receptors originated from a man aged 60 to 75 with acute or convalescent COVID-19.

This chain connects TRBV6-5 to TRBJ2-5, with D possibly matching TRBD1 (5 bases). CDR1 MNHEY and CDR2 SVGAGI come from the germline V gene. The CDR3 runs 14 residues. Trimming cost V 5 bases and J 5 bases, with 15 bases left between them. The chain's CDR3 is CASSTRTSRETQYF. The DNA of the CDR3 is TGTGCCAGCAGTACGCGGACATCTAGGGAGACCCAGTACTTC.

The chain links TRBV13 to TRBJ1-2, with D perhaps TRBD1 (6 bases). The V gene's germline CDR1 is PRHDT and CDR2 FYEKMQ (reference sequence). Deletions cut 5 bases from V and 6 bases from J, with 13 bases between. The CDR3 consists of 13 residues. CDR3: CASSIQGGDGYTF. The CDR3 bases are TGTGCCAGCAGCATACAGGGAGGGGATGGCTACACCTTC.

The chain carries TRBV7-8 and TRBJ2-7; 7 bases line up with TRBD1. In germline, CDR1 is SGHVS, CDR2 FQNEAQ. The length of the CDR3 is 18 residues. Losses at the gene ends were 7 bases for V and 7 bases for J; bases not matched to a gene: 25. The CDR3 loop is CASKNLGPIQGKMREQYF. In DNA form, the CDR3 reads TGTGCCAGCAAAAATTTGGGACCGATACAGGGGAAGATGCGGGAGCAGTACTTC.

DNA for the CDR3: TGTGCCAGCAGCCCCTCAGGGGGCGTACGTGCAGATACGCAGTATTTT. This encodes CASSPSGGVRADTQYF. The rearrangement uses TRBV5-4 and TRBJ2-3, with 8 bases lining up with TRBD1. J lost 4 bases, V lost 4 bases, and 11 bases had no gene match. Germline values: CDR1 SGHNT, CDR2 YYREEE (reference sequence). The CDR3 covers 16 residues. Full variable domain (remainder filled in from reference TRBV5-4 and TRBJ2-3): ETGVTQSPTHLIKTRGQQVTLRCSSQSGHNTVSWYQQALGQGPQFIFQYYREEENGRGNFPPRFSGLQFPNYSSELNVNALELDDSALYLCASSPSGGVRADTQYFGPGTRLTVL.

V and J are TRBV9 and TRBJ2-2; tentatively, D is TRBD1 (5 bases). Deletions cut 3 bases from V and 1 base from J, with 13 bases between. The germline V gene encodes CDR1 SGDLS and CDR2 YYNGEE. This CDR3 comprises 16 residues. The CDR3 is CASSDYRMENTGELFF. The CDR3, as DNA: TGTGCCAGCAGCGATTACAGGATGGAGAACACCGGGGAGCTGTTTTTT.

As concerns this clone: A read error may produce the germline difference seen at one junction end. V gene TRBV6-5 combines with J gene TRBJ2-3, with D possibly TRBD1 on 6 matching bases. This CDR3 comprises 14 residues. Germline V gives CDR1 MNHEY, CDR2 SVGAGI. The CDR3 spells CASSDSGGTDTQYF. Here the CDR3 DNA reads TGTGCCAGCAGTGACTCAGGGGGCACAGATACGCAGTATTTT.

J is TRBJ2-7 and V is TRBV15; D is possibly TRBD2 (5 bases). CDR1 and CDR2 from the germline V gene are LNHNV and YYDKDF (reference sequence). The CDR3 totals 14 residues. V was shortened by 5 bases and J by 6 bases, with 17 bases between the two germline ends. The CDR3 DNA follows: TGTGCCACCAGCCCCCGGACTCGAGCCGGCGAGCAGTACTTC. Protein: CATSPRTRAGEQYF.

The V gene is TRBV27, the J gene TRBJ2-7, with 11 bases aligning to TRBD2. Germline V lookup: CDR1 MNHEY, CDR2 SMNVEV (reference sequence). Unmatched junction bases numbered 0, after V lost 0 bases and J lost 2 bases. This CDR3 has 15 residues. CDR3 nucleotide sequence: TGTGCCAGCAGTTTATCTAGCGGGGGGGCCTACGAGCAGTACTTC. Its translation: CASSLSSGGAYEQYF.

The CDR3 sequence: CASSAATEPNYGYTF. The DNA of the CDR3 is TGTGCCAGCAGCGCTGCTACAGAGCCTAACTATGGCTACACCTTC. J is TRBJ1-2 and V is TRBV11-1; the D is unclear. With 5 bases removed from V and 0 bases from J, the gap between germline ends came to 13 bases. Germline V gene data show CDR1 as SGHAT and CDR2 as FQDESV (reference sequence). The CDR3 loop spans 15 amino acids. The full variable domain, its missing parts supplied by reference TRBV11-1 and TRBJ1-2, is EAEVAQSPRYKITEKSQAVAFWCDPISGHATLYWYRQILGQGPELLVQFQDESVVDDSQLPKDRFSAERLKGVDSTLKIQPAELGDSAMYLCASSAATEPNYGYTFGSGTRLTVV.

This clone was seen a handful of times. The CDR3 spells CASSDIKSGSPYNEQFF. The CDR3 DNA reads TGTGCCAGCAGTGATATTAAGTCCGGTTCACCCTACAATGAGCAGTTCTTC. V and J are TRBV25-1 and TRBJ2-1; the D is unclear. Germline CDR1 is MGHDK and CDR2 is SYGVNS. V was trimmed by 3 bases and J by 2 bases, leaving 17 bases between them. The CDR3 covers 17 residues.

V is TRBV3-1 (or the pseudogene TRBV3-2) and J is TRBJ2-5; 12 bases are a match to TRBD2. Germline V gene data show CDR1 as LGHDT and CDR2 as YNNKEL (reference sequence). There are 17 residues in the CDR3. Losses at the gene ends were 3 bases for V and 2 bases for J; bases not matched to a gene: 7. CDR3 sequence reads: CASSHATSGGKQETQYF. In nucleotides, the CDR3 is TGTGCCAGCAGCCATGCTACTAGCGGGGGGAAGCAAGAGACCCAGTACTTC.

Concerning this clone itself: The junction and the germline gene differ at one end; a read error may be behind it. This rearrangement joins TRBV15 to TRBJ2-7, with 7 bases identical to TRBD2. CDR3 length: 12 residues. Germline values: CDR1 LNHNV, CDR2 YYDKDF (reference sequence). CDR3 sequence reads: CATSWSGAKKDF. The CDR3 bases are TGTGCCACCAGCTGGAGCGGGGCCAAAAAAGACTTC.

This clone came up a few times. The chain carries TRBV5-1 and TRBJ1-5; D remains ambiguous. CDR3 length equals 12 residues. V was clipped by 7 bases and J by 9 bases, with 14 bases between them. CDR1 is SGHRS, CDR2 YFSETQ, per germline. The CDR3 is CASRGTPRPQHF. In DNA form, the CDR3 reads TGCGCCAGCCGGGGAACCCCGAGGCCCCAGCATTTT.

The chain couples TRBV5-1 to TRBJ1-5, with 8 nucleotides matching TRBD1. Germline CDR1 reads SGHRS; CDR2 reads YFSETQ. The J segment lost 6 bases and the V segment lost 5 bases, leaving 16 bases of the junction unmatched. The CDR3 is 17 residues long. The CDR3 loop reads CASSNRQGARPGQPQHF. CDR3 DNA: TGCGCCAGCAGTAACCGGCAGGGGGCGCGACCCGGTCAGCCCCAGCATTTT.

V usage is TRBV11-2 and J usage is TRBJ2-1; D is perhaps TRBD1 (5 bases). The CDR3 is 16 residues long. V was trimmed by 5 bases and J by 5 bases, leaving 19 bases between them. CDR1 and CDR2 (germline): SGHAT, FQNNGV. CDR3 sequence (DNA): TGTGCCAGCAGCGCACCAGGGTCGGTCGATAACAATGAGCAGTTCTTC. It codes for CASSAPGSVDNNEQFF. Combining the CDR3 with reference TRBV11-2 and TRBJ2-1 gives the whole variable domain EAGVAQSPRYKIIEKRQSVAFWCNPISGHATLYWYQQILGQGPKLLIQFQNNGVVDDSQLPKDRFSAERLKGVDSTLKIQPAKLEDSAVYLCASSAPGSVDNNEQFFGPGTRLTVL.

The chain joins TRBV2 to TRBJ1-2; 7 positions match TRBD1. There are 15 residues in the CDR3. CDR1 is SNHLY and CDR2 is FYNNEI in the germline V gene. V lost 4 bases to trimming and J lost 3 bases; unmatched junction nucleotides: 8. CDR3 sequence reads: CASSAAGGQDYGYTF. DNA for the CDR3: TGTGCCAGCAGTGCCGCCGGTGGACAGGACTATGGCTACACCTTC. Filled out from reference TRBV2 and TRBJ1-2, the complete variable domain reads EPEVTQTPSHQVTQMGQEVILRCVPISNHLYFYWYRQILGQKVEFLVSFYNNEISEKSEIFDDQFSVERPDGSNFTLKIRSTKLEDSAMYFCASSAAGGQDYGYTFGSGTRLTVV.

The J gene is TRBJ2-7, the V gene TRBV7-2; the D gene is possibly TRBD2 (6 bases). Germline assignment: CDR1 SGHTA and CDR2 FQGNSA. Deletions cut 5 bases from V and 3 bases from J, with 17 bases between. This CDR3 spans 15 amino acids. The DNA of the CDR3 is TGTGCCAGCAGCCCCAGGGCTAGCGAGATCTACGAGCAGTACTTC. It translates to CASSPRASEIYEQYF.

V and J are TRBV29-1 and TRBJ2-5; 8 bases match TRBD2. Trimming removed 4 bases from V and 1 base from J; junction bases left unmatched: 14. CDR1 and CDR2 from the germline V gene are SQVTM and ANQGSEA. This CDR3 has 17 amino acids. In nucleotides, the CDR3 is TGCAGCGTTGTAGGCAAGCGGGGGACCGCTTTCCAAGAGACCCAGTACTTC. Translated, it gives CSVVGKRGTAFQETQYF.

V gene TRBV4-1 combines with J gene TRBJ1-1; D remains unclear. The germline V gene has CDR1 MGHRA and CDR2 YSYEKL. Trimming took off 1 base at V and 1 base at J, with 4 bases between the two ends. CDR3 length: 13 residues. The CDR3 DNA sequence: TGCGCCAGCAGCCAAGTGGCGAACACTGAAGCTTTCTTT. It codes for CASSQVANTEAFF.

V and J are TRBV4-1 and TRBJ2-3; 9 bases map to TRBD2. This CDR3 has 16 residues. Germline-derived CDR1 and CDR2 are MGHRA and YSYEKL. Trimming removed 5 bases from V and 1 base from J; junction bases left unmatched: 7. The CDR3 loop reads CASSKGPSGGTDTQYF. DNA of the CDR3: TGCGCCAGCAGCAAGGGCCCTAGCGGGGGCACAGATACGCAGTATTTT.

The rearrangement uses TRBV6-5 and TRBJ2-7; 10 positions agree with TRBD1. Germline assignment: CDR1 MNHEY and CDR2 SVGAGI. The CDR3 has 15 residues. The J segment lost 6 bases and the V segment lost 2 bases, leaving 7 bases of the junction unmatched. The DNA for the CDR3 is TGTGCCAGCAGTTACGGGGGACAGGGGCATGGCGAGCAGTACTTC. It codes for CASSYGGQGHGEQYF.

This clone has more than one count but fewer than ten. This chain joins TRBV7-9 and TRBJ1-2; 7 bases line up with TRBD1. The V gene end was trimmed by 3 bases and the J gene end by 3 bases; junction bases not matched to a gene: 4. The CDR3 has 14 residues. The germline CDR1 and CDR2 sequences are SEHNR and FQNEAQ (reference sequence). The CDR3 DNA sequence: TGTGCCAGCAGCTTGGGACAGCAATACTATGGCTACACCTTC. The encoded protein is CASSLGQQYYGYTF.

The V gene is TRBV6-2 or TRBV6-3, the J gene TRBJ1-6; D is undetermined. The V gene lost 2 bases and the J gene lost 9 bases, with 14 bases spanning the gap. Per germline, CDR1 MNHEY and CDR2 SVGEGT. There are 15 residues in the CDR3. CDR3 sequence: CASSYPPGDLSPLHF. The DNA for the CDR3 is TGTGCCAGCAGTTACCCGCCGGGAGATCTTTCACCCCTCCACTTT.

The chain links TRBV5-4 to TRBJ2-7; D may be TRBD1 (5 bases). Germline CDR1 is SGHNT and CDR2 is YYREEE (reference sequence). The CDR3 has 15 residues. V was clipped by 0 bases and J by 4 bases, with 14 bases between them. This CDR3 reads CASSLAAQGPYEQYF. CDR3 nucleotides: TGTGCCAGCAGCTTGGCCGCCCAGGGCCCGTACGAGCAGTACTTC.

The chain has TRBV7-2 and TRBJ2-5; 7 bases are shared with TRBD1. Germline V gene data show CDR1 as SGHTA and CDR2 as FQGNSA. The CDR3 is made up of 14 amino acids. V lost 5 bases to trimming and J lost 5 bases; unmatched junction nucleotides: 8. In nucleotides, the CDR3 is TGTGCCAGCAGCCTACAGGGGTGGGGGGAGACCCAGTACTTC. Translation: CASSLQGWGETQYF. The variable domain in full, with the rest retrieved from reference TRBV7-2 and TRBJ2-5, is GAGVSQSPSNKVTEKGKDVELRCDPISGHTALYWYRQSLGQGLEFLIYFQGNSAPDKSGLPSDRFSAERTGGSVSTLTIQRTQQEDSAVYLCASSLQGWGETQYFGPGTRLLVL.

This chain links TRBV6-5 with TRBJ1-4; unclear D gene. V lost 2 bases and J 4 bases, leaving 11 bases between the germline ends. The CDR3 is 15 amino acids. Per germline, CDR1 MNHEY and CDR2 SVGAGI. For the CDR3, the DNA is TGTGCCAGCAGTTACACCACAAGGAGTAATGAAAAACTGTTTTTT. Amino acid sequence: CASSYTTRSNEKLFF.

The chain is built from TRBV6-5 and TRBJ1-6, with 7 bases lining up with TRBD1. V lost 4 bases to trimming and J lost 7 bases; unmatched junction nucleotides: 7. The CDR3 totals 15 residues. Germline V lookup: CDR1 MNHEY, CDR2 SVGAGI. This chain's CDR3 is CASSSTGTGNSPLHF. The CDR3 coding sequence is TGTGCCAGCAGTTCGACAGGGACTGGAAATTCACCCCTCCACTTT.

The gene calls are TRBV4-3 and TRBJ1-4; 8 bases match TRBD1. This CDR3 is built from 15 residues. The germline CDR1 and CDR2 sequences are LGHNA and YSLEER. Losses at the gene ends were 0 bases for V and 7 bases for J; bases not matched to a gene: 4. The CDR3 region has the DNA TGCGCCAGCAGCCAAGACCAGGGGGCGGTTGAAAAACTGTTTTTT. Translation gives CASSQDQGAVEKLFF.

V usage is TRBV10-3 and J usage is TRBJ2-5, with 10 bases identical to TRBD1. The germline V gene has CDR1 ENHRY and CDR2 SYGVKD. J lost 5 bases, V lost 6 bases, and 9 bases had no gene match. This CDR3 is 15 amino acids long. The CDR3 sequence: CAIRPGQGSRETQYF. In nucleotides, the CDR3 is TGTGCCATCAGGCCGGGACAGGGGTCGAGGGAGACCCAGTACTTC.

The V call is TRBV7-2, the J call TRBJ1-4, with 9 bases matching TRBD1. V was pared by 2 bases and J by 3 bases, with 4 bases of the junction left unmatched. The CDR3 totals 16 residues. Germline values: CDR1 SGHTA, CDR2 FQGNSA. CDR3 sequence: CASSLTGGLSNEKLFF. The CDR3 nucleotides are TGTGCCAGCAGCTTAACAGGGGGCTTGTCTAATGAAAAACTGTTTTTT.